This T cell receptor (beta chain) was identified during a study of kidney transplant recipient with SARS-CoV-2 infection. TCRdb independently ran MiXCR on the reads; one entry per CDR3 protein. In the table there are 250,000 or so distinct CDR3 sequences, around 26% of which are singletons. This CDR3 has 14 residues. Per the germline V gene, CDR1 is SGHTA and CDR2 is FQGNSA. V lost 1 base and J 2 bases, leaving 6 bases between the germline ends. This clonotype was detected ten times or more. Specimen: a blood sample, collected at baseline and around day 110 from a kidney transplant recipient. This sequence was found in a male patient aged 25 to 39 who had COVID-19 and was a kidney transplant recipient. The T cells may come from the graft donor. J is TRBJ1-3 and V is TRBV7-2; D is undetermined. CDR3 in amino acids: CASSLGQTGNTIYF. DNA for the CDR3: TGTGCCAGCAGCTTAGGGCAGACTGGAAACACCATATATTTT.